Sequencing of this T cell receptor (beta chain) was carried out in a study of cytomegalovirus exposure and HLA in healthy donors. PCR primers comprised 60 Vbeta and 13 Jbeta primers. The repertoire was sequenced with immunoSEQ multiplex PCR; TCRdb's copy has only in-frame clones and lacks some. The sample holds more than 95,000 clones; more than 70% are singletons and the top ten take roughly a sixth. V dropped 8 bases and J dropped 4; count of bases not matched to a gene: 12. Per germline, CDR1 MNHEY and CDR2 SVGAGI. The CDR3 runs 15 residues. The source of this sequence is a man in his forties or fifties in good health and CMV-seropositive. The sequenced sample was PBMCs. J is TRBJ1-2 and V is TRBV6-5; 8 bases line up with TRBD1. CDR3 region: CASRSRDRNLYGYTF. The CDR3 region has the DNA TGTGCCAGCCGATCGAGGGACAGGAACCTCTATGGCTACACCTTC.